These 31 T cell receptor beta chains were all obtained from the same sample, sequenced in a study of a mutant IDH1 vaccine in newly diagnosed glioma. Their target antigens are unknown. Produced via immunoSEQ multiplex PCR; TCRdb's table is partial and in-frame only. This sample has nearly 35,000 clones, with about four fifths found just once. The time point here: week 5, during vaccination. One vaccine dose held 300 ug of mutant IDH1 20-mer peptide and came with topical imiquimod. Sequenced here: PBMCs, sampled from a glioma patient whose treatment included an IDH1 peptide vaccine. The source is a man aged 25 to 40 with glioma.

The J gene is TRBJ2-1, the V gene TRBV4-1, with 8 nucleotides matching TRBD2. The CDR3 loop spans 15 amino acids. V trimming: 1 base; J trimming: 9 bases; junction bases outside the gene matches: 8. CDR1 and CDR2 (germline): MGHRA, YSYEKL. CDR3 coding DNA: TGCGCCAGCAGCCAAGGCCCCGGGACTAGTAGTGAGCAGTTCTTC. Translation: CASSQGPGTSSEQFF.

CDR3: CASSLADANTEAFF. CDR3 sequence (DNA): TGTGCCAGCAGCTTGGCTGACGCGAACACTGAAGCTTTCTTT. The chain links TRBV7-9 to TRBJ1-1; no definite D call. The CDR3 runs to 14 residues. CDR1 and CDR2 from the germline V gene are SEHNR and FQNEAQ (reference sequence). Trimming stripped 3 bases from V and 1 base from J, with 9 bases between.

The chain couples TRBV19 to TRBJ1-1, with 10 bases identical to TRBD1. The CDR3 sequence is 15 residues long. V was pared by 8 bases and J by 6 bases, with 12 bases of the junction left unmatched. The germline V gene has CDR1 LNHDA and CDR2 SQIVND (reference sequence). This CDR3 is CASHRRRDRGSEAFF. For the CDR3, the DNA is TGTGCCAGTCACAGACGCCGGGACAGGGGCTCTGAAGCTTTCTTT.

The rearrangement uses TRBV14 and TRBJ2-7; D is uncertain. This CDR3 comprises 13 residues. Germline V gene data show CDR1 as SGHDN and CDR2 as FVKESK. The V end was cut by 4 bases, the J end by 7 bases, with 14 bases between. CDR3 coding DNA: TGTGCCAGCAGCCGCCTCACGTCGGGTGAGCAGTACTTC. This sequence encodes CASSRLTSGEQYF. Using reference TRBV14 and TRBJ2-7 for the parts outside the CDR3, the full variable domain is EAGVTQFPSHSVIEKGQTVTLRCDPISGHDNLYWYRRVMGKEIKFLLHFVKESKQDESGMPNNRFLAERTGGTYSTLKVQPAELEDSGVYFCASSRLTSGEQYFGPGTRLTVT.

The chain uses TRBV27 and TRBJ1-1, with 7 bases aligning to TRBD1. The germline CDR1 and CDR2 sequences are MNHEY and SMNVEV (reference sequence). Trimming cost V 4 bases and J 3 bases; bases outside gene matches: 2. The CDR3 runs 13 residues. The CDR3 nucleotides are TGTGCCAGCAGTTCGGGACAGTACACTGAAGCTTTCTTT. It yields the protein CASSSGQYTEAFF.

The V gene is TRBV5-4, the J gene TRBJ2-4, with D possibly being TRBD1 or TRBD2 (7 bases each). The germline CDR1 and CDR2 sequences are SGHNT and YYREEE (reference sequence). The V gene lost 0 bases and the J gene lost 3 bases, with 16 bases spanning the gap. CDR3 length: 17 residues. CDR3 nucleotide sequence: TGTGCCAGCAGCTTGGGGCCAGGGGGGGTGGGCAAAAACATTCAGTACTTC. Protein sequence: CASSLGPGGVGKNIQYF.

The chain has TRBV5-6 and TRBJ1-1; D might be TRBD1 (5 bases). This CDR3 region has 13 residues. The V gene lost 4 bases and the J gene lost 4 bases, with 11 bases spanning the gap. CDR1 SGHDT and CDR2 YYEEEE come from the germline V gene. The CDR3 DNA follows: TGTGCCAGCAGCCTTCAGGGTGGCACTGAAGCTTTCTTT. Encoded protein: CASSLQGGTEAFF.

This clone was detected only a few times. The rearrangement links TRBV27 to TRBJ1-5, with D possibly matching TRBD1 (6 bases). Trimming removed 2 bases at V and 7 bases at J, with 9 bases between. From germline, CDR1 is MNHEY and CDR2 SMNVEV (reference sequence). This CDR3 has 13 residues. CDR3 in DNA: TGTGCCAGCAGTTTAGTACAGGGACAGCCCCAGCATTTT. It encodes CASSLVQGQPQHF.

The chain couples TRBV6-1 to TRBJ2-4; 9 nucleotides line up with TRBD2. Per the germline V gene, CDR1 is MNHNS and CDR2 is SASEGT. This CDR3 has 18 amino acids. V gave up 0 bases and J gave up 0 bases; unmatched junction bases: 6. The CDR3: CASSEAIAGVPAKNIQYF. The CDR3 DNA follows: TGTGCCAGCAGTGAAGCGATAGCGGGAGTCCCAGCCAAAAACATTCAGTACTTC.

This chain uses TRBV2 with TRBJ2-2; TRBD2 matches at 10 bases. Trimming at V came to 6 bases and at J to 1 base, leaving 2 bases not matched to a gene. The CDR3 is made up of 15 amino acids. From germline, CDR1 is SNHLY and CDR2 FYNNEI. The CDR3 region is CASRGTSENTGELFF. The CDR3 DNA follows: TGTGCCAGCAGGGGGACTAGCGAGAACACCGGGGAGCTGTTTTTT.

This chain uses TRBV2 with TRBJ1-1; D ambiguous. Between the trimmed V and J ends, which lost 6 bases and 1 base, there was a span of 15 bases. CDR1 and CDR2 from the germline V gene are SNHLY and FYNNEI. CDR3 length equals 15 residues. CDR3 coding DNA: TGTGCCAGCAGCTCGCAAGGGCCCTGGAACACTGAAGCTTTCTTT. It is translated as CASSSQGPWNTEAFF.

The chain joins TRBV6-1 to TRBJ2-2; a possible D gene is TRBD1 (6 bases). V lost 4 bases and J 6 bases, leaving 9 bases between the germline ends. The germline V gene has CDR1 MNHNS and CDR2 SASEGT. The CDR3 consists of 13 residues. DNA of the CDR3: TGTGCCAGCAGTGGAGACAGGTCCGGGGAGCTGTTTTTT. Its translation is CASSGDRSGELFF.

V usage is TRBV7-8 and J usage is TRBJ2-5, with TRBD2 as a possible D gene (5 bases). Germline loops: CDR1 SGHVS, CDR2 FQNEAQ. The CDR3 is made up of 16 amino acids. V dropped 1 base and J dropped 4 bases, with 16 bases sitting between them. The CDR3 reads CASSLEGTYGGETQYF. The CDR3 DNA follows: TGTGCCAGCAGCTTAGAGGGCACCTACGGAGGAGAGACCCAGTACTTC.

The chain has TRBV5-1 and TRBJ1-2; tentatively, D is TRBD1 (5 bases). This CDR3 has 14 amino acids. V was cut by 4 bases and J by 0 bases, with 10 bases left in between. Per germline, CDR1 SGHRS and CDR2 YFSETQ. The CDR3 sequence is CASSDGTANYGYTF. Here the CDR3 DNA reads TGCGCCAGCAGCGACGGGACTGCTAACTATGGCTACACCTTC.

The chain has TRBV4-2 and TRBJ2-7; D not resolved. The germline gives CDR1 LGHNA, CDR2 YNFKEQ. V gave up 1 base and J gave up 3 bases, with 7 bases separating them. The CDR3 loop spans 13 amino acids. CDR3 sequence: CASSQGLLYEQYF. DNA for the CDR3: TGTGCCAGCAGCCAAGGACTTCTCTACGAGCAGTACTTC.

The chain couples TRBV13 to TRBJ2-3; 11 bases are shared with TRBD2. This CDR3 has 16 residues. Germline CDR1 reads PRHDT; CDR2 reads FYEKMQ (reference sequence). Trimming took 3 bases from V and 2 from J; bases not matched to a gene: 4. The CDR3 here is CASSFIAGGITDTQYF. The CDR3, as DNA: TGTGCCAGCAGCTTCATAGCGGGAGGGATCACAGATACGCAGTATTTT.

The chain uses TRBV6-5 and TRBJ2-2; TRBD1 agrees at 8 bases. The length of the CDR3 is 15 residues. The V and J ends lost 6 bases and 1 base, in that order; junction bases with no gene match: 4. Germline V lookup: CDR1 MNHEY, CDR2 SVGAGI. The CDR3 reads CASSPGTGNTGELFF. DNA for the CDR3: TGTGCCAGCAGCCCCGGGACAGGGAACACCGGGGAGCTGTTTTTT.

This clone came up a few times. J is TRBJ1-1 and V is TRBV11-2, with unresolved D. Trimming left V 1 base short and J 1 base short, with 10 bases between. Germline V gene lookup returns CDR1 SGHAT and CDR2 FQNNGV. The CDR3 contains 15 residues. The CDR3 reads CASSLVARRNTEAFF. The CDR3 DNA is TGTGCCAGCAGCTTAGTTGCCCGACGGAACACTGAAGCTTTCTTT.

This clone was observed a handful of times. The rearrangement joins TRBV9 to TRBJ1-1, with D uncertain. Germline loops: CDR1 SGDLS, CDR2 YYNGEE. V was pared by 2 bases and J by 0 bases, with 11 bases between. The CDR3 is 15 residues long. This CDR3 is CASSVEIGMNTEAFF. CDR3 bases: TGTGCCAGCAGCGTCGAAATAGGGATGAACACTGAAGCTTTCTTT.

This clone appeared a single time. The chain is built from TRBV7-9 and TRBJ2-5; tentatively, D is TRBD2 (5 bases). With 1 base removed from V and 6 bases from J, the gap between germline ends came to 12 bases. The CDR3 has 14 residues. The germline gives CDR1 SEHNR, CDR2 FQNEAQ (reference sequence). The CDR3 DNA follows: TGTGCCAGCAGCTTAGAGAGGGTAGGGCAGACCCAGTACTTC. It yields the protein CASSLERVGQTQYF.

Note on this clone: The sample contains more than one DNA sequence encoding this CDR3. The chain employs TRBV19 and TRBJ1-2; D remains unclear. Germline CDR1 is LNHDA and CDR2 is SQIVND (reference sequence). The CDR3 is 11 amino acids. Between the trimmed V and J ends, which lost 11 bases and 2 bases, there was a span of 9 bases. The CDR3, as DNA: TGTGCCTCCCGAGACAACTATGGCTACACCTTC. It encodes CASRDNYGYTF.

The chain has TRBV18 and TRBJ2-3; D gene ambiguous. V lost 2 bases and J 4 bases, leaving 13 bases between the germline ends. This CDR3 region has 15 residues. Germline V gene sequence: CDR1 KGHSH, CDR2 LQKENI. As DNA, the CDR3 is TGTGCCAGCTCACCAATACGCGAAGTTTCAGATACGCAGTATTTT. Amino acids: CASSPIREVSDTQYF.

This clone was detected a few times. The chain links TRBV2 to TRBJ1-4; no definite D call. CDR1 is SNHLY, CDR2 FYNNEI, per germline. This CDR3 is built from 14 residues. Trimming stripped 6 bases from V and 5 bases from J, with 13 bases between. CDR3: CASSQKGGNEKLFF. DNA of the CDR3: TGTGCCAGCAGCCAGAAGGGTGGCAATGAAAAACTGTTTTTT.

J is TRBJ2-1 and V is TRBV19; D uncertain. V was trimmed by 6 bases and J by 1 base, leaving 16 bases between them. The CDR3 is 16 amino acids. The germline V gene has CDR1 LNHDA and CDR2 SQIVND (reference sequence). The CDR3 DNA sequence: TGTGCCAGTAGAAGGTCCGGAGAACGATCCTACAATGAGCAGTTCTTC. It encodes CASRRSGERSYNEQFF.

This chain joins TRBV27 and TRBJ1-5, with 9 bases matching TRBD1. V shed 0 bases and J 3 bases; nucleotides not matched to a gene: 3. CDR1 MNHEY and CDR2 SMNVEV come from the germline V gene (reference sequence). CDR3 length: 16 amino acids. For the CDR3, the DNA is TGTGCCAGCAGTTTATCCTGGGACAGGGTCAATCAGCCCCAGCATTTT. As protein: CASSLSWDRVNQPQHF.

The V and J genes are TRBV4-3 and TRBJ1-2; a weak D match, TRBD1 (6 bases). The germline gives CDR1 LGHNA, CDR2 YSLEER. This CDR3 spans 15 amino acids. Deletions cut 4 bases from V and 8 bases from J, with 20 bases between. DNA for the CDR3: TGCGCCAGCAGCCCCGAAGGCAGGGGCGGTAGAGGCTACACCTTC. This sequence encodes CASSPEGRGGRGYTF.

The sample holds a few counts of this clone. J is TRBJ1-1 and V is TRBV5-5; the D is unclear. The CDR3 totals 14 residues. The V and J ends lost 4 bases and 7 bases respectively, with 17 bases between them. The germline V gene encodes CDR1 SGHKS and CDR2 YYEKEE (reference sequence). In DNA form, the CDR3 reads TGTGCCAGCAGCCCTTTGGCCAGTACCAATGAAGCTTTCTTT. Amino acids: CASSPLASTNEAFF.

The chain carries TRBV4-1 and TRBJ1-1; D call uncertain. Germline loops: CDR1 MGHRA, CDR2 YSYEKL. V lost 0 bases, J lost 8 bases, and 7 bases lay in between. This CDR3 is 12 amino acids long. The CDR3 nucleotides read TGCGCCAGCAGCCAAGATGGATGGGAAGCTTTCTTT. It specifies CASSQDGWEAFF.

This chain links TRBV6-5 with TRBJ1-2, with TRBD1 matching 8 bases. The junction had 3 bases not matched to a gene; V was cut back by 6 bases and J by 3 bases. The CDR3 is 13 residues long. Per the germline V gene, CDR1 is MNHEY and CDR2 is SVGAGI. CDR3 coding DNA: TGTGCCAGCAGAGTACAGGGGGACTATGGCTACACCTTC. As protein: CASRVQGDYGYTF.

The V and J genes are TRBV29-1 and TRBJ2-7, with 9 bases fitting TRBD2. The CDR3 covers 13 residues. Germline V gene lookup returns CDR1 SQVTM and CDR2 ANQGSEA. With 1 base clipped from V and 3 bases from J, the junction kept 1 base outside the gene matches. This chain's CDR3 is CSVEGAGGYEQYF. The DNA for the CDR3 is TGCAGCGTTGAAGGAGCGGGGGGCTACGAGCAGTACTTC.

The chain links TRBV7-2 to TRBJ2-3; 10 bases match TRBD2. The CDR3 is made up of 16 amino acids. Germline values: CDR1 SGHTA, CDR2 FQGNSA. The V segment lost 2 bases and the J segment 0 bases; nucleotides outside the gene matches: 2. The DNA for the CDR3 is TGTGCCAGCAGCTTAAGCGGGGGGGAAAGCACAGATACGCAGTATTTT. Translated, it gives CASSLSGGESTDTQYF. Full variable domain (remainder filled in from reference TRBV7-2 and TRBJ2-3): GAGVSQSPSNKVTEKGKDVELRCDPISGHTALYWYRQSLGQGLEFLIYFQGNSAPDKSGLPSDRFSAERTGGSVSTLTIQRTQQEDSAVYLCASSLSGGESTDTQYFGPGTRLTVL.